One and the same sample provided the 15 T cell receptor beta chains below, sequenced in a study of T cell repertoires in cytomegalovirus infection. TCRdb itself ran the reads through MiXCR, one entry per CDR3 protein. The table lists 300,000 or so distinct CDR3 sequences, 25% of them singletons. The sequenced sample was PBMCs. These receptors came from a human donor in good health (CMV status not recorded). Some clones in this sample may be carry-over from other donors' samples.

The chain uses TRBV20-1 and TRBJ2-1; perhaps TRBD2 as D (6 bases). Per the germline V gene, CDR1 is DFQATT and CDR2 is SNEGSKA (reference sequence). V gave up 1 base and J gave up 5 bases, with 12 bases separating them. This CDR3 has 14 residues. Here the CDR3 reads CSARGISGNNEQFF. The CDR3 DNA is TGCAGTGCTAGAGGGATTAGCGGAAACAATGAGCAGTTCTTC.

This clonotype was observed many times. CDR3 residues: CASSIPQAFLYEQYF. As DNA, the CDR3 is TGTGCCAGTAGTATCCCACAGGCTTTTTTATACGAGCAGTACTTC. V is TRBV19 and J is TRBJ2-7; the D gene is possibly TRBD1 (5 bases). V was clipped by 3 bases and J by 4 bases, with 16 bases between them. The CDR3 runs 15 residues. The germline V gene has CDR1 LNHDA and CDR2 SQIVND (reference sequence).

This clonotype was recorded many times. The chain links TRBV12-3 or TRBV12-4 to TRBJ1-1; D gene uncertain. The germline V and J ends were trimmed by 1 base and 4 bases, with 16 bases remaining between them. The CDR3 loop spans 16 amino acids. CDR3 DNA: TGTGCCAGCAGTTTAGGAATTCCCGCGAGTGGCACTGAAGCTTTCTTT. The encoded protein is CASSLGIPASGTEAFF.

The table lists this clonotype with a few counts. The CDR3: CASSQDWTGQNDNNQPQHF. The DNA for the CDR3 is TGTGCCAGCAGCCAAGACTGGACAGGTCAAAACGACAACAATCAGCCCCAGCATTTT. This chain uses TRBV3-1 with TRBJ1-5, with TRBD1 matching 7 bases. This CDR3 spans 19 amino acids. From germline, CDR1 is LGHDT and CDR2 YNNKEL (reference sequence). The V segment lost 0 bases and the J segment 3 bases; nucleotides outside the gene matches: 14.

The genes are TRBV9 and TRBJ1-6, with D maybe TRBD1 (6 bases). The V end lost 0 bases, the J end lost 5 bases, and 9 bases lay between the germline ends. CDR1 is SGDLS and CDR2 is YYNGEE in the germline V gene. This CDR3 spans 15 amino acids. The CDR3 protein is CASSVADSNNSPLHF. The CDR3 region has the DNA TGTGCCAGCAGCGTAGCGGACAGTAATAATTCACCCCTCCACTTT.

This clonotype was detected a few times. The chain recombines TRBV6-5 with TRBJ1-3, with D tentatively TRBD1 (6 bases). Looked up from germline, CDR1 is MNHEY and CDR2 is SVGAGI. The CDR3 is made up of 15 amino acids. Trimming left V 6 bases short and J 3 bases short, with 15 bases between. This chain's CDR3 is CASREITGIGNTIYF. DNA of the CDR3: TGTGCCAGCAGGGAAATCACAGGGATTGGAAACACCATATATTTT.

This clonotype was observed a handful of times. This chain connects TRBV12-3 or TRBV12-4 to TRBJ2-1; D is perhaps TRBD2 (5 bases). This CDR3 region has 15 residues. V lost 6 bases, J lost 1 base, and 13 bases lay in between. This CDR3 is CASSSRGLSYNEQFF. For the CDR3, the DNA is TGTGCCAGCAGCAGTCGGGGTTTGTCCTACAATGAGCAGTTCTTC.

Only one count was recorded for this clonotype. This chain links TRBV30 with TRBJ2-3; 10 bases fit TRBD2. The CDR3 spans 15 residues. Germline assignment: CDR1 GTSNPN and CDR2 SVGIG (reference sequence). Trimming took 0 bases from V and 2 from J; bases not matched to a gene: 2. As DNA, the CDR3 is TGTGCCTGGAGTGTACTAGCGGGATTCACAGATACGCAGTATTTT. Its protein is CAWSVLAGFTDTQYF.

The V gene is TRBV20-1, the J gene TRBJ2-5; the match to TRBD2 covers 13 bases. J was trimmed by 4 bases and V by 6 bases; bases with no gene match: 8. The CDR3 is 15 residues long. Germline CDR1 and CDR2: DFQATT and SNEGSKA (reference sequence). CDR3 sequence reads: CSAVQLAGGLETQYF. CDR3 DNA: TGCAGTGCAGTCCAACTAGCGGGGGGGCTAGAGACCCAGTACTTC.

The chain combines TRBV7-2 with TRBJ1-6, with D perhaps matching TRBD1 (6 bases). There are 16 residues in the CDR3. Germline V gene lookup returns CDR1 SGHTA and CDR2 FQGNSA. V lost 5 bases and J 7 bases, leaving 18 bases between the germline ends. Here the CDR3 DNA reads TGTGCCAGCAGCGAAGAGGGGGGCAGGGTGAATTCACCCCTCCACTTT. Amino acid sequence: CASSEEGGRVNSPLHF.

This clonotype was recorded at least ten times. The V and J genes are TRBV28 and TRBJ2-7; tentatively, D is TRBD2 (7 bases). This CDR3 comprises 13 residues. Germline lookup yields CDR1 MDHEN and CDR2 SYDVKM. Trimming removed 10 bases at V and 2 bases at J, with 15 bases between. The CDR3 sequence is CATLGGAPYEQYF. Written as DNA, the CDR3 is TGTGCCACCCTAGGGGGGGCCCCCTACGAGCAGTACTTC.

A few counts support this clonotype. The rearrangement links TRBV20-1 to TRBJ2-3, with D unresolved. The germline CDR1 and CDR2 sequences are DFQATT and SNEGSKA (reference sequence). The CDR3 is made up of 14 amino acids. The V and J ends lost 6 bases and 1 base respectively, with 14 bases between them. The CDR3 region has the DNA TGCAGTGCCATAGACCCGAGAGGCACAGATACGCAGTATTTT. Translating gives CSAIDPRGTDTQYF.

This clonotype was counted many times. The chain employs TRBV12-3 or TRBV12-4 and TRBJ2-1; a possible D gene is TRBD2 (6 bases). The CDR3 consists of 14 residues. Trimming pared 3 bases from V and 5 bases from J, leaving 11 bases between. The chain's CDR3 is CASSFKGRHNEQFF. The CDR3 DNA sequence: TGTGCCAGCAGTTTCAAGGGGAGGCACAATGAGCAGTTCTTC.

The rearrangement uses TRBV28 and TRBJ2-2, with a weak D call TRBD2 (6 bases). The CDR3 spans 14 residues. Trimming shortened V by 5 bases and J by 6 bases, and 13 bases separated the two germline ends. Germline values: CDR1 MDHEN, CDR2 SYDVKM. The chain's CDR3 is CASSSRRGPGELFF. In DNA, the CDR3 is TGTGCCAGCAGTAGTAGGCGGGGCCCCGGGGAGCTGTTTTTT.

The chain couples TRBV7-3 to TRBJ1-1; D gene unclear. The CDR3 is 13 residues long. V lost 2 bases and J lost 3, with 7 bases in between. The germline V gene has CDR1 SGHTA and CDR2 FQGTGA. The CDR3: CASSLDPYTEAFF. Written as DNA, the CDR3 is TGTGCCAGCAGCTTAGACCCATACACTGAAGCTTTCTTT.